The source of this T cell receptor beta chain is a study of early T cells in non-severe SARS-CoV-2 infection. This clonotype has a handful of counts. CDR1 SGHVS and CDR2 FQNEAQ come from the germline V gene. The CDR3 extends over 13 amino acids. The V end lost 3 bases, the J end lost 7 bases, and 10 bases lay between the germline ends. Tagging with unique molecular identifiers was applied to individual cDNA molecules. TCRdb analysed the 5' RACE reads with MiXCR anew, one entry per CDR3 protein. The table records 70,000 or so distinct CDR3 sequences, approximately 13% of them present only once. This receptor was obtained from an adult who was a healthcare worker with PCR-confirmed SARS-CoV-2 infection or an uninfected control (not recorded which). Input material: whole blood. The V gene is TRBV7-8, the J gene TRBJ2-1; D remains unclear. The CDR3 loop is CASSFSSYNEQFF. The CDR3 coding sequence is TGTGCCAGCAGCTTCTCTAGTTATAATGAGCAGTTCTTC.